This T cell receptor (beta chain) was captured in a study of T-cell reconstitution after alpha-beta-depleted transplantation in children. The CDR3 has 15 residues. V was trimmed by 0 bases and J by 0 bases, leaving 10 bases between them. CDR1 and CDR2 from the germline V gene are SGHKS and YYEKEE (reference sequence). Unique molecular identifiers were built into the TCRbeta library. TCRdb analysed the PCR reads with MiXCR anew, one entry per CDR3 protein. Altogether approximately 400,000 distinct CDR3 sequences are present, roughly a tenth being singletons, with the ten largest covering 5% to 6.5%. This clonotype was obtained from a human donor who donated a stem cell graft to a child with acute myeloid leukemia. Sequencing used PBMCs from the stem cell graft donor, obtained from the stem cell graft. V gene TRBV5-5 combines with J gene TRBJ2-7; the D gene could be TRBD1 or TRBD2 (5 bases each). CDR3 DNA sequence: TGTGCCAGCAGCTTGGCTTCAGGGAGCTCCTACGAGCAGTACGTC. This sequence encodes CASSLASGSSYEQYV.